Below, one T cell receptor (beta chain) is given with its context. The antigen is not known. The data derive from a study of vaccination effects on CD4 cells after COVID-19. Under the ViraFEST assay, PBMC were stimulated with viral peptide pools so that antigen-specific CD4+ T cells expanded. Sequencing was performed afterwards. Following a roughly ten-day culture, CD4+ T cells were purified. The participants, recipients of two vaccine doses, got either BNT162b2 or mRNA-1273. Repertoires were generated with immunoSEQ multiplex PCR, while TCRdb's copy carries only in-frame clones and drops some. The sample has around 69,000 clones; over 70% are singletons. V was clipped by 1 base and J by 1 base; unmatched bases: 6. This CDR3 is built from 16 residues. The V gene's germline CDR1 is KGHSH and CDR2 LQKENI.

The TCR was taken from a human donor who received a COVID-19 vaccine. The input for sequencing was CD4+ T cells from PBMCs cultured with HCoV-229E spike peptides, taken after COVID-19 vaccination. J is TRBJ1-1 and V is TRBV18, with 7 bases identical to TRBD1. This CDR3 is CASSPRQGSGNTEAFF. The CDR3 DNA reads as TGTGCCAGCTCACCACGACAGGGTTCAGGGAACACTGAAGCTTTCTTT.